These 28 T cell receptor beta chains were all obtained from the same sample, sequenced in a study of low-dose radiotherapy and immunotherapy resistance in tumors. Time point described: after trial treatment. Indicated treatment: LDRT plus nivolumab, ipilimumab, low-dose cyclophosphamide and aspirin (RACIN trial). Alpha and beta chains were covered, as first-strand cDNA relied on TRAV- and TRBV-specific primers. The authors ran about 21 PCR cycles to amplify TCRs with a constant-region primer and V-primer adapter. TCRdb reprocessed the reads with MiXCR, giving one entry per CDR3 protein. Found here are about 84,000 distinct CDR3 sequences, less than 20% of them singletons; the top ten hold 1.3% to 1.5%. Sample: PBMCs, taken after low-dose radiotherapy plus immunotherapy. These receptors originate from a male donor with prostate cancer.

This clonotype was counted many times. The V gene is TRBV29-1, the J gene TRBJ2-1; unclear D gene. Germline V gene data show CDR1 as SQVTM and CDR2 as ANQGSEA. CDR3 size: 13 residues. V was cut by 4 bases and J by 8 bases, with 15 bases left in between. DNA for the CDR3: TGCAGCGTTGGTTTCCGCCCTTTGGATGAGCAGTTCTTC. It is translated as CSVGFRPLDEQFF.

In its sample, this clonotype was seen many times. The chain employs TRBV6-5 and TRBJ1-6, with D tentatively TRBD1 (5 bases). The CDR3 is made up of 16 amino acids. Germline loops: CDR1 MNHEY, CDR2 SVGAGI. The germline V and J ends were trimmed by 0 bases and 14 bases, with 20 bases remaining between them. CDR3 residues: CASSYSVRSGGLSLHF. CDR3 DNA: TGTGCCAGCAGTTACTCGGTTCGGTCGGGGGGTTTGTCCCTCCACTTT.

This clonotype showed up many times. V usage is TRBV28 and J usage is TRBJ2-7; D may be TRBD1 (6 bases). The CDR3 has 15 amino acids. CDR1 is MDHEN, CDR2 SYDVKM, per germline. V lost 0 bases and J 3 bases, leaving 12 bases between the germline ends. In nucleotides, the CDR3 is TGTGCCAGCAGTTTATGGAGAACAGGGAACTACGAGCAGTACTTC. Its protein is CASSLWRTGNYEQYF.

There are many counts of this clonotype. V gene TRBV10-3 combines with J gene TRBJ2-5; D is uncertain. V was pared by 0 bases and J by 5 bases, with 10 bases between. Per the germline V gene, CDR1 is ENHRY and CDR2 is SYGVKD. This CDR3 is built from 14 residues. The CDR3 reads CAISESMVRETQYF. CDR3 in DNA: TGTGCCATCAGTGAGTCTATGGTACGGGAGACCCAGTACTTC.

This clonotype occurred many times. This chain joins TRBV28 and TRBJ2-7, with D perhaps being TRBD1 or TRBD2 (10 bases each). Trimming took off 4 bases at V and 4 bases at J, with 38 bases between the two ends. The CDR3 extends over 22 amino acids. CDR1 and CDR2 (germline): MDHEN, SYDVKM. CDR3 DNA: TGTGCCAGCAGTTCACGACAGACTGGGACAGGGGCTTTTAGCGGGAGGCCTTACGAGCAGTACTTC. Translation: CASSSRQTGTGAFSGRPYEQYF.

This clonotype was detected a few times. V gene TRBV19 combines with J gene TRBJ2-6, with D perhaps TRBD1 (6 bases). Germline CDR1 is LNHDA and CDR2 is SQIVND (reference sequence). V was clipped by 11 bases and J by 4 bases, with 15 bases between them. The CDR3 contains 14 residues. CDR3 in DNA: TGTGCCTCCGAACGAGGACAGGGGGCCAACGTCCTGACTTTC. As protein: CASERGQGANVLTF.

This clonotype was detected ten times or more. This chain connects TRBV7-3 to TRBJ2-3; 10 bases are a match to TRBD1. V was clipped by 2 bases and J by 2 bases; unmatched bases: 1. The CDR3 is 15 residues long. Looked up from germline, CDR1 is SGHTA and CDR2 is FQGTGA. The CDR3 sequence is CASSLGQGVTDTQYF. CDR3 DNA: TGTGCCAGCAGCTTAGGACAGGGGGTCACAGATACGCAGTATTTT.

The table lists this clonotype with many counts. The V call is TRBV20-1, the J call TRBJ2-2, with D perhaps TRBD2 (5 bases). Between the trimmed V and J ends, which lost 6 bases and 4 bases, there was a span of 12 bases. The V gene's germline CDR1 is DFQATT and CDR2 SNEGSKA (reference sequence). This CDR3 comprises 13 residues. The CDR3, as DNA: TGCAGTGCAATACGGGGATTCACCGGGGAGCTGTTTTTT. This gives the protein CSAIRGFTGELFF.

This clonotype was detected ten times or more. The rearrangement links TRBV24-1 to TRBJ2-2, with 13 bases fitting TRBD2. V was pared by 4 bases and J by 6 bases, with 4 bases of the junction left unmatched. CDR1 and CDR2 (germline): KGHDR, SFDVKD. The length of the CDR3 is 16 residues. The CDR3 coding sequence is TGTGCCACCAGTGACCTTGGACTAGCGGGAGCCGGGGAGCTGTTTTTT. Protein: CATSDLGLAGAGELFF.

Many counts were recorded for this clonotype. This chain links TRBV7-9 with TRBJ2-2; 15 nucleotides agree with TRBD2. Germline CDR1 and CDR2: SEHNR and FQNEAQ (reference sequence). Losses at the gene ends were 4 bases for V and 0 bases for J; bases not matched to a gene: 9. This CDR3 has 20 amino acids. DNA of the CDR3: TGTGCCAGCAGCTCCCCACCGCGGACTAGCGGGAGGGCGAACACCGGGGAGCTGTTTTTT. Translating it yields CASSSPPRTSGRANTGELFF.

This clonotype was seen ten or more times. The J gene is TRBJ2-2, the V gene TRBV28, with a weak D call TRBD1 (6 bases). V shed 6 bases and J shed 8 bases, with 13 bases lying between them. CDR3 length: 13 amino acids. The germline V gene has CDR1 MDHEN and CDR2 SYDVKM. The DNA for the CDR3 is TGTGCCAGCAGGTCACAGGGTCCTGGGGAGCTGTTTTTT. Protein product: CASRSQGPGELFF.

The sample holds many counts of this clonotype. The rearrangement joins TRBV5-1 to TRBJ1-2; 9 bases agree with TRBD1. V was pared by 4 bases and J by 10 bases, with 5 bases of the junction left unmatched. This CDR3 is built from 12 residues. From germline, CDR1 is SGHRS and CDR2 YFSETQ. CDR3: CASSQDRGDYTF. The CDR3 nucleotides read TGCGCCAGCAGCCAGGACAGGGGCGACTACACCTTC.

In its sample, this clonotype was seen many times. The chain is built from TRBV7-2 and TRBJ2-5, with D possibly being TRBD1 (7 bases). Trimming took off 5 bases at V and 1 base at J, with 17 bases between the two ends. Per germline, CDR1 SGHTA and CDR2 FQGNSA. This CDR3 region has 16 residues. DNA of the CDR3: TGTGCCAGCAGCCGGAACCAGGGGGGCCCCCAAGAGACCCAGTACTTC. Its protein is CASSRNQGGPQETQYF.

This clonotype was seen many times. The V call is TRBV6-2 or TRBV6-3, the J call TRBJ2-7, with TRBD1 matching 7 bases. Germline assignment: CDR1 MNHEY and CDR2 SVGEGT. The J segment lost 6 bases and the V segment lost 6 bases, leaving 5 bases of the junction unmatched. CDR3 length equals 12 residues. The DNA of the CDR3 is TGTGCCAGCAGACCAGGGGGAAGCGAGCAGTACTTC. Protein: CASRPGGSEQYF.

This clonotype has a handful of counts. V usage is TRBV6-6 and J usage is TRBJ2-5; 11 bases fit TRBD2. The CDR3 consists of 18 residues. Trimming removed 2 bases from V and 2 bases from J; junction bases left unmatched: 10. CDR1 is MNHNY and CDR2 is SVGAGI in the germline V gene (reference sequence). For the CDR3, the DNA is TGTGCCAGCAGTTACCCTTCAACTAGCGGGAGTGGGCAAGAGACCCAGTACTTC. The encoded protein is CASSYPSTSGSGQETQYF.

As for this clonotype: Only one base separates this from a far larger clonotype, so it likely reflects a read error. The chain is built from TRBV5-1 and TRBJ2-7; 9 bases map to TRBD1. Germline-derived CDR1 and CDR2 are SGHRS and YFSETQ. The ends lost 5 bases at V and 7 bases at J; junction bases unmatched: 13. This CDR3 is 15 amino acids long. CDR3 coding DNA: TGCGCCAGCAGGAGGTCGGGACAGGGTTACGATGAGCAGTACTTC. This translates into CASRRSGQGYDEQYF.

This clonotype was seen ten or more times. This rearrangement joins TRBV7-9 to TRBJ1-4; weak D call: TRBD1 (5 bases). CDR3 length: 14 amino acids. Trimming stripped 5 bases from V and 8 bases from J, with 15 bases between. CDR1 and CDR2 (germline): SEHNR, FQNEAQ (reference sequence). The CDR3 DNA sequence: TGTGCCAGCAGCCCTGGACACTCGGGAGAAAAACTGTTTTTT. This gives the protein CASSPGHSGEKLFF.

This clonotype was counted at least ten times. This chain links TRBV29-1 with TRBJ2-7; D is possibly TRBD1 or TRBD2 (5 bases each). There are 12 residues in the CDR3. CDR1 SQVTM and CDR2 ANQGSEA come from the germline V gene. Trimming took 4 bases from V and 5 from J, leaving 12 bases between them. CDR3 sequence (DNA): TGCAGCGTTGTCCGGGACCAGCACGAGCAGTACTTC. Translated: CSVVRDQHEQYF.

CDR3 sequence: CASSPPGQPSYEQYF. Written as DNA, the CDR3 is TGTGCCAGCTCACCTCCAGGACAGCCCTCCTACGAGCAGTACTTC. This chain uses TRBV18 with TRBJ2-7, with D possibly TRBD1 on 6 matching bases. CDR1 and CDR2 (germline): KGHSH, LQKENI. The V end was cut by 3 bases, the J end by 0 bases, with 12 bases between. The CDR3 is made up of 15 amino acids.

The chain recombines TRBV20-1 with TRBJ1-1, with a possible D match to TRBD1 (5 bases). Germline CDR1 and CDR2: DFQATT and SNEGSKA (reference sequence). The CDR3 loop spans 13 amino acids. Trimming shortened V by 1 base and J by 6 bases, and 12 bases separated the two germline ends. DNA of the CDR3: TGCAGTGCTAGAGTCGCAGGGACCCCTGAAGCTTTCTTT. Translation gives CSARVAGTPEAFF.

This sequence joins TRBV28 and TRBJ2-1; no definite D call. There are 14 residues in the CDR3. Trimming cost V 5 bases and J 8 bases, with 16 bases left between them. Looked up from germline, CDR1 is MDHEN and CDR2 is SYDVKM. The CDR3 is CASSPLIRTDEQFF. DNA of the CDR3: TGTGCCAGCAGTCCACTAATCCGAACCGATGAGCAGTTCTTC.

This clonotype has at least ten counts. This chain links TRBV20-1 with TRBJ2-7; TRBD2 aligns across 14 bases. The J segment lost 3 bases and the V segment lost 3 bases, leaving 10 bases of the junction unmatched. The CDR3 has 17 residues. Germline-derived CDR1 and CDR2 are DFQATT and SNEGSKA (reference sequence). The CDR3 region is CSASWGLAGERDYEQYF. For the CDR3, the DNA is TGCAGTGCTAGTTGGGGACTAGCGGGAGAAAGAGACTACGAGCAGTACTTC.

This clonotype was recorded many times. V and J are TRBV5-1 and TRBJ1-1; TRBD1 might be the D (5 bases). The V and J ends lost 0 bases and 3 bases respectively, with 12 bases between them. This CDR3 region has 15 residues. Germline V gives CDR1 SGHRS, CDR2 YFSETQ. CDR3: CASSLGDGTDTEAFF. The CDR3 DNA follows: TGCGCCAGCAGCTTGGGGGACGGGACCGACACTGAAGCTTTCTTT.

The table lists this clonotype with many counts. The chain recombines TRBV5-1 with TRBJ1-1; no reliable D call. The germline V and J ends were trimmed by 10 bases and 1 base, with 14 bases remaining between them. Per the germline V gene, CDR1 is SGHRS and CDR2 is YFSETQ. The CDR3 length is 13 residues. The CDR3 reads CASGLGQNTEAFF. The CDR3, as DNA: TGCGCCTCTGGGCTTGGGCAGAACACTGAAGCTTTCTTT.

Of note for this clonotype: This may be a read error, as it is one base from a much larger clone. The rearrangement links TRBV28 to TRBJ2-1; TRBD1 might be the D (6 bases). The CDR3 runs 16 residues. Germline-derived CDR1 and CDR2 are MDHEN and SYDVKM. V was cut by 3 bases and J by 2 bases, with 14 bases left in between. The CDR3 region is CASSFFNRAAYNEQFF. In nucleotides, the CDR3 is TGTGCCAGCAGTTTCTTCAACAGGGCGGCCTACAATGAGCAGTTCTTC.

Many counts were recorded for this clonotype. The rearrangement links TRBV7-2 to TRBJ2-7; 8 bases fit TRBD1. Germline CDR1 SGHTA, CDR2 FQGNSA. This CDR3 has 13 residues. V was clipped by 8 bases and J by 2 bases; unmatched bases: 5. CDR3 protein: CASEGQGTYEQYF. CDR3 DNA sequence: TGTGCCAGCGAAGGACAGGGCACCTACGAGCAGTACTTC.

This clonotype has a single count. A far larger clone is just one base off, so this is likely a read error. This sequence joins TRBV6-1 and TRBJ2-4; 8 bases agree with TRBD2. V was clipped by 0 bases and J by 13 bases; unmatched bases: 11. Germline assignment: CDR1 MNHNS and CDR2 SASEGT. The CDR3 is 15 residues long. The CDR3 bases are TGTGCCAGCAGTGAAGCTAGCGGGAACTTTAATGAGCAGTACTTC. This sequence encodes CASSEASGNFNEQYF.

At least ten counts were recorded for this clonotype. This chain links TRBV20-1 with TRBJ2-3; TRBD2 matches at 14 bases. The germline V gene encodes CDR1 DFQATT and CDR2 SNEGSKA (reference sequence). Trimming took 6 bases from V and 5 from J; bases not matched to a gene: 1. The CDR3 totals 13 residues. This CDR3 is CSAGLAGGDTQYF. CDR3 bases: TGCAGTGCAGGACTAGCGGGAGGAGATACGCAGTATTTT.